The clone carrying this T cell receptor beta chain was seen repeatedly, ten times or more. The TCR beta library used iRepertoire HTBI primers with Arm-PCR amplification of CDR3. TCRdb recomputed calls from the multiplex PCR reads with MiXCR, one row per CDR3 protein. The sample lists 400,000 to 500,000 distinct CDR3 sequences, approximately 16% seen once, with about 10% in the top ten. This sample's time point: newly diagnosed GD, antithyroid drugs for less than 3 months. Isolated PBMC RNA provided the starting material for the TCR library. These data belong to a study of regulatory T cells in long-lasting Graves disease. The germline V gene encodes CDR1 LGHDT and CDR2 YNNKEL (reference sequence). Trimming removed 3 bases from V and 9 bases from J, with 11 bases in between. CDR3 length: 13 amino acids. This sample was shared with a second study, whose subject was T cells in Graves' hyperthyroidism and ophthalmopathy.

The TCR sequence derives from a woman in her twenties or thirties with Graves disease. The chain employs TRBV3-1 and TRBJ1-4, with D hard to call. The sequenced sample was peripheral blood mononuclear cells (PBMCs), obtained at new diagnosis, from a patient treated with antithyroid drugs. Here the CDR3 reads CASSQRNSKKLFF. CDR3 nucleotides: TGTGCCAGCAGCCAGAGGAACAGTAAAAAACTGTTTTTT.